The TCR beta chain under discussion was sequenced for a study of OX40 agonist ivuxolimab in advanced cancers. In the case of this clone: Its antigen is not known.

CDR1 MNHNS and CDR2 SASEGT come from the germline V gene. Between the trimmed V and J ends, which lost 11 bases and 1 base, there was a span of 21 bases. The CDR3 contains 15 residues. Assay used: immunoSEQ multiplex PCR; TCRdb lists only in-frame clones, some missing. The sample gives roughly 56,000 clones, around 82% of which show up once; about 3.5% is in the top ten. Study-wide results and limits: Clonal expansion by week 6 occurred in CD4+ and CD8+ blood T cells (at 0.1 to 3.0 mg/kg).

The sample was CD4+ or CD8+ T cells sorted from blood, taken in a trial of the OX40 agonist ivuxolimab. The origin of this receptor is an adult with an advanced solid tumor such as melanoma, head and neck, liver or kidney cancer. This rearrangement joins TRBV6-1 to TRBJ2-7; D may match TRBD1 or TRBD2 (5 bases each). The CDR3: CAVQRREGASYEQYF. The CDR3 bases are TGTGCCGTTCAGCGTCGGGAAGGGGCGTCCTACGAGCAGTACTTC.